A selection of T cell receptor beta chains follows, all from one sample in a study of blood T cell repertoires in COVID-19. Using immunoSEQ multiplex PCR, the repertoire was profiled, and TCRdb retains in-frame clones only, with some absent. Of hundreds of thousands of clones in the sample, roughly 92% were seen once. The material sequenced was peripheral blood. These receptors were collected from a man aged 55 to 70 with COVID-19, enrolled during active disease. Each CDR3 is given with its conserved first and last residue. The D gene is left open where the match is weak. A row's size may be missing; if present it is once, few, many or a size class.

CDR3 length,V gene,D gene,clone size,CDR3 protein
14,TRBV30,.,.,CAWSSTGRGTEAFF
16,TRBV4-1,TRBD1,.,CASSQAPGQPNYGYTF
17,TRBV5-1,.,.,CASSLALGGSGANVLTF
17,TRBV19,.,.,CASHSGRTKTGNQPQHF
13,TRBV9,TRBD1,.,CASSATGAYEQYF
18,TRBV2,TRBD1,few,CASKSGTGAVPGNQPQHF
15,TRBV2,TRBD1,.,CASSDKQGAASPLHF
12,TRBV25-1,.,few,CASSASDSPLHF
17,TRBV5-8,TRBD1,.,CASSLVLGQGANTEAFF
16,TRBV7-2,TRBD2,.,CASSSGGGRSYNEQFF
17,TRBV5-1,TRBD2,once,CASSPDKTSDSYNEQFF
14,TRBV5-5,.,.,CASLGGQHTGELFF
16,TRBV30,.,.,CAWSSHRTPNTGELFF
15,TRBV19,TRBD2,.,CAAGGREGVIGTQYF
15,TRBV6-5,TRBD1,.,CASSPGTGRTQPQHF
14,TRBV6-5,TRBD1,.,CASSLQGPGNTIYF
15,TRBV19,TRBD2,.,CASSPTSGANNEQFF
18,TRBV9,TRBD2,.,CASSVGVEWVAGDGEQFF
15,TRBV18,.,.,CASSPGQGANYGYTF
16,TRBV5-5,.,.,CASRRTGREDTGELFF
15,TRBV7-2,TRBD1,.,CASSWRWTGGQPQHF
15,TRBV7-9,TRBD1,.,CASSLNRQGAYEQYF
11,TRBV5-1,.,.,CASSLNNEQYF
16,TRBV4-1,.,.,CASSQPLGRGGTEAFF
12,TRBV18,.,.,CASSLNRDGYTF
13,TRBV9,.,.,CASSRQTNYGYTF
15,TRBV11-2,TRBD1,.,CASSSRTGGTYEQYF
13,TRBV21-1,.,.,CASSKDDRTEAFF
13,TRBV7-2,TRBD2,.,CASSFGGSYEQYF
15,TRBV4-1,.,.,CASSLSDRLSPEAFF
14,TRBV5-1,.,.,CASSLQGATDTQYF
15,TRBV4-2,TRBD2,.,CASSHDLAGGRAQYF
14,TRBV2,.,.,CASSGRSQGYEQYF
14,TRBV19,.,.,CASSITGIQETQYF
16,TRBV30,TRBD1,.,CAWSDRPDRGRYGYTF
12,TRBV5-1,.,.,CASSGNSYEQYF
13,TRBV7-6,TRBD1,.,CASSLSRTGDAFF
15,TRBV10-3,.,.,CAISEGGGVNQPQHF
15,TRBV4-1,.,once,CASSQEWELNSPLHF
18,TRBV24-1,TRBD1,.,CATSENRGPGQRQETQYF
17,TRBV2,TRBD1,.,CASSPQAGTGTKNIQYF
15,TRBV6-1,TRBD2,.,CASSEYSGAGGEQFF
14,TRBV4-1,.,.,CASRRGGSTGELFF
17,TRBV4-2,TRBD2,.,CASSQEGTRERWGIQYF
20,TRBV3-1/TRBV3-2,TRBD2,.,CASSHVTGAGGRASTDTQYF
16,TRBV5-3,.,once,CARSLFTAYSNQPQHF
12,TRBV19,.,.,CASRDSAYGYTF
14,TRBV6-5,TRBD1,.,CASTAGTGSNTQYF
14,TRBV5-1,TRBD2,.,CASSKGTSVREQFF
15,TRBV11-2,TRBD1,.,CASSLALTGDTEAFF
13,TRBV2,.,.,CASSGEGTQPQHF
15,TRBV28,.,.,CASSPWASSTDTQYF
16,TRBV5-4,TRBD1,.,CASSYDRGRSGNTIYF
13,TRBV27,TRBD1,.,CASSPTRGYEQYF
16,TRBV5-4,.,.,CASSLGPGNSGNTIYF
13,TRBV30,TRBD2,.,CAWRTSGNYEQYF
14,TRBV18,.,.,CASSSGTDNYGYTF
19,TRBV24-1,TRBD1,.,CATSDPPGQGTGSGGELFF
13,TRBV2,.,.,CASSEDSYYGYTF
15,TRBV6-1,TRBD1,.,CASRGQGQWDTEAFF